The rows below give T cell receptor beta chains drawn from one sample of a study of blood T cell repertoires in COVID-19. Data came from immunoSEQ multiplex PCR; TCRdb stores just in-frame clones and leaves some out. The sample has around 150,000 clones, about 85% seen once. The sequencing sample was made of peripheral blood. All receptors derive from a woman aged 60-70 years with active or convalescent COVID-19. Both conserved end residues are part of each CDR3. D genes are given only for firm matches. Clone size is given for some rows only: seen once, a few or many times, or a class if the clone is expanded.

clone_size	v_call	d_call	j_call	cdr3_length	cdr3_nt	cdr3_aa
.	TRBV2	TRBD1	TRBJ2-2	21	TGTGCCAGCAGTGAAGCTGTCCGGGGTAATCACAGGGGCACGAACACCGGGGAGCTGTTTTTT	CASSEAVRGNHRGTNTGELFF
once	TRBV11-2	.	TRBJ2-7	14	TGTGCCAGCAGCACCCCGGGACAAAGCTACGAGCAGTACTTC	CASSTPGQSYEQYF
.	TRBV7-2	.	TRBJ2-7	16	TGTGCCAGCACCTCCCCAGGGGTCGAGGGTAGGAACGAGCAGTACTTC	CASTSPGVEGRNEQYF
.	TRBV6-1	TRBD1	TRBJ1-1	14	TGTGCCAGCAGTGAGCAGGGGGGGAACACTGAAGCTTTCTTT	CASSEQGGNTEAFF
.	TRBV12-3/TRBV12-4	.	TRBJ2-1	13	TGTGCCAGCAGTTTCGGCGGGACCGATGAGCAGTTCTTC	CASSFGGTDEQFF
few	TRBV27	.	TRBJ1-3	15	TGTGCCAGCAGTCCAACCCGACAGTCGGCGAACACCATATATTTT	CASSPTRQSANTIYF
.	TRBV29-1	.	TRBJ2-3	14	TGCAGCGTTGATTATGTATGGGGGCCAGATACGCAGTATTTT	CSVDYVWGPDTQYF
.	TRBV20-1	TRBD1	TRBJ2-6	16	TGCAGTGCTAGTTGGCAGGGGGCCTCTGGGGCCAACGTCCTGACTTTC	CSASWQGASGANVLTF
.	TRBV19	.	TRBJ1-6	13	TGTGCCAGTAGTATGGACAGCCGGCCACCCCTCCACTTT	CASSMDSRPPLHF
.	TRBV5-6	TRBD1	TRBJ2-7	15	TGTGCCAGCAGGAAGGGGGCACTTAGCTCCTACGAGCAGTACTTC	CASRKGALSSYEQYF
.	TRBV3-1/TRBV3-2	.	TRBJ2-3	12	TGTGCCAGCAGCCAGGGGGCCGAGACGCAGTATTTT	CASSQGAETQYF
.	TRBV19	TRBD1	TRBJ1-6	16	TGTGCCAGTAGTGGCGGGGCAGGGGGAAGTAATTCACCCCTCCACTTT	CASSGGAGGSNSPLHF
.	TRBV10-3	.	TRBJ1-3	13	TGTGCCATCACCCAGGGTACTGGAAACACCATATATTTT	CAITQGTGNTIYF
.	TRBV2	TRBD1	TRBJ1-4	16	TGTGCCAGCAGTGATTACAGGGGGAAACTAAATGAAAAACTGTTTTTT	CASSDYRGKLNEKLFF
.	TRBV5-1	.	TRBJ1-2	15	TGCGCCAGCAGCATCGACAAGCTCAGTAACTATGGCTACACCTTC	CASSIDKLSNYGYTF
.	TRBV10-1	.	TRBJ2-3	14	TGCGCCAGCAGTGTCGGGATAAGCACAGATACGCAGTATTTT	CASSVGISTDTQYF
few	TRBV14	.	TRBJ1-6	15	TGTGCCAGCAGCCAAGATCTACTACTATCGTCACCCCTCCACTTT	CASSQDLLLSSPLHF
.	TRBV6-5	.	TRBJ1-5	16	TGTGCCAGCAGTTTAAATGGGGCGGGCGGGATTCAGCCCCAGCATTTT	CASSLNGAGGIQPQHF
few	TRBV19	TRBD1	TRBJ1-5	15	TGTGCCAGTGAGGGGACAGCTTATAGCAATCAGCCCCAGCATTTT	CASEGTAYSNQPQHF
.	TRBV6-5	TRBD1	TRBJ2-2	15	TGTGCCAGCAGTTATACAGGGGGACGAACCGGGGAGCTGTTTTTT	CASSYTGGRTGELFF
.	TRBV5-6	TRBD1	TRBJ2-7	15	TGTGCCAGCAGCCGATCCCAGGGGGTATCCTACGAGCAGTACTTC	CASSRSQGVSYEQYF
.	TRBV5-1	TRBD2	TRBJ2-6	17	TGCGCCAGCAGCTTGGATCGCGGGGGAGCTGGGGCCAACGTCCTGACTTTC	CASSLDRGGAGANVLTF
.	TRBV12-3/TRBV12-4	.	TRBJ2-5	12	TGTGCCAGCAGTCACCCAAAGGAGGCCCAGTACTTC	CASSHPKEAQYF
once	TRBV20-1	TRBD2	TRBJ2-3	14	TGCAGTGCTAGTGGCGGGGGGATCGGGGCTACGCAGTATTTT	CSASGGGIGATQYF
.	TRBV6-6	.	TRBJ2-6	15	TGTGCCAGCACCAAAGAGGGAACTGGGGCCAACGTCCTGACTTTC	CASTKEGTGANVLTF
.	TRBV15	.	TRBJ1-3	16	TGTGCCACCAGCAGAGGATGGGTGGGGCCTGGAAACACCATATATTTT	CATSRGWVGPGNTIYF
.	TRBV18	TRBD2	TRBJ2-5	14	TGTGCCAGCTCACCCCTAGCGGGGGAAGAGACCCAGTACTTC	CASSPLAGEETQYF